This is a list of T cell receptor beta chains from one sample in a study of T cells in Graves' hyperthyroidism and ophthalmopathy. One entry per CDR3 protein results from TCRdb running MiXCR on the multiplex PCR reads. The table includes 200,000 to 250,000 distinct CDR3 sequences, around 16% detected once. The source material was blood. These receptor sequences come from a man between 35 and 55 years old with Graves' hyperthyroidism. Both conserved end residues are part of each CDR3. A D gene is named only where the DNA matches it firmly. The listing skips clone size in some rows; elsewhere it reads once, few, many or a size class.

j_gene | v_gene | abundance | d_gene | CDR3nt | CDR3aa
TRBJ2-1 | TRBV6-5 | . | . | TGTGCCAGCAGTTACGGCGACTCCAATGAGCAGTTCTTC | CASSYGDSNEQFF
TRBJ2-3 | TRBV30 | many | . | TGTGCCTGGAGTGAGGGCCTCACAGATACGCAGTATTTT | CAWSEGLTDTQYF
TRBJ2-2 | TRBV9 | few | TRBD2 | TGTGCCAGCAGCGCGGGACTAGCCACCGGGGAGCTGTTTTTT | CASSAGLATGELFF
TRBJ2-5 | TRBV10-3 | many | . | TGTGCCATCAGGATCAGGGAGCTGGAGACCCAGTACTTC | CAIRIRELETQYF
TRBJ2-7 | TRBV15 | many | TRBD1 | TGTGCCACCAGCAGTCCCGGGACAGACTCCTACGAGCAGTACTTC | CATSSPGTDSYEQYF
TRBJ2-3 | TRBV5-1 | . | TRBD2 | TGCGCCAGCAGCAAGGGACTAGCGGGGAGCTATAGCACAGATACGCAGTATTTT | CASSKGLAGSYSTDTQYF
TRBJ2-1 | TRBV3-1 | . | TRBD2 | TGTGCCAGCAGCCTCCTAGCGGGGGGCGGGAACAATGAGCAGTTCTTC | CASSLLAGGGNNEQFF
TRBJ2-2 | TRBV27 | . | . | TGTGCCAGCAGTCCCGAAGGGGCCGGCGCCGGGGAGCCGTTTTTT | CASSPEGAGAGEPFF
TRBJ2-7 | TRBV6-1 | . | TRBD1 | TGTGCCAGCAGCCGAGGCCGACAGGGGGTCACCTACGAGCAGTACTTC | CASSRGRQGVTYEQYF
TRBJ2-1 | TRBV11-3 | . | . | TGTGCCAGCAGCTTGGGACACGTGGACAATGAGCAGTTCTTC | CASSLGHVDNEQFF
TRBJ1-4 | TRBV30 | many | . | TGTGCCTGGAGTAACCGGGCGCAGGTGGATGAAAAACTGTTTTTT | CAWSNRAQVDEKLFF
TRBJ2-7 | TRBV30 | many | . | TGTGCCTGGCACCCCCGGGCGGGAAACTACGAGCAGTACTTC | CAWHPRAGNYEQYF
TRBJ1-6 | TRBV7-3 | . | . | TGTGCCAGCAGACCGGGGACTGTAAGCTCCTATAATTCACCCCTCCACTTT | CASRPGTVSSYNSPLHF
TRBJ1-2 | TRBV27 | . | TRBD1 | TGTGCCAGCAGTACCTTCGGGACAGGACGGTTCGATTATGGCTACACCTTC | CASSTFGTGRFDYGYTF
TRBJ2-1 | TRBV2 | many | . | TGTGCCAGCAGTGACGTCGCGGGGCCCTACAATGAGCAGTTCTTC | CASSDVAGPYNEQFF
TRBJ2-7 | TRBV3-1 | many | . | TGTGCCAGCAGCCAAGACTGGACGTCCTACGAGCAGTACTTC | CASSQDWTSYEQYF
TRBJ2-5 | TRBV9 | . | TRBD2 | TGTGCCAGCAGCGTCGGACTAGCGGTGAAAGAGACCCAGTACTTC | CASSVGLAVKETQYF
TRBJ1-6 | TRBV7-2 | many | TRBD1 | TGTGCCAGCAGCTTCGGGACAGCCTCCAATTCACCCCTCCACTTT | CASSFGTASNSPLHF
TRBJ2-5 | TRBV2 | . | . | TGTGCCAGCAGTGAAGGGGGGGGCGGGGAGACCCAGTACTTC | CASSEGGGGETQYF
TRBJ2-2 | TRBV6-2/TRBV6-3 | few | . | TGTGCCAGCACTCTATCCGGGACCAGGACCGGGGAGCTGTTTTTT | CASTLSGTRTGELFF
TRBJ2-1 | TRBV15 | many | . | TGTGCCACCAGCAGAGATGGAGGGAATGAGCAGTTCTTC | CATSRDGGNEQFF
TRBJ2-7 | TRBV20-1 | many | . | TGCAGTGCTCTCTCCTACGAGCAGTACTTC | CSALSYEQYF
TRBJ2-7 | TRBV4-1 | . | TRBD2 | TGCGCCAGCAGCTTCCGGACTAGCGGGGCTTCCTACGAGCAGTACTTC | CASSFRTSGASYEQYF
TRBJ1-4 | TRBV18 | many | . | TGTGCCAGCTCACCAGCCAGGGGTGCTAATGAAAAACTGTTTTTT | CASSPARGANEKLFF
TRBJ2-3 | TRBV15 | many | TRBD2 | TGTGCCACCAGCTCTCGGGGGGGCCTTGCAGATACGCAGTATTTT | CATSSRGGLADTQYF
TRBJ2-7 | TRBV20-1 | . | . | TGCAGTGCCAGGGGGGCGGGGATCAACAACGAGCAGTACTTC | CSARGAGINNEQYF
TRBJ1-1 | TRBV2 | many | . | TGTGCCAGCAGGGGACTTAGGGCCACTGAAGCTTTCTTT | CASRGLRATEAFF
TRBJ2-3 | TRBV7-3 | many | TRBD2 | TGTGCCAGCAGCCCCGGGGCTAGCGGAAGCACAGATACGCAGTATTTT | CASSPGASGSTDTQYF
TRBJ2-2 | TRBV19 | . | . | TGTGCCAGTACTCTCCGGCAGGGCGGGACCGGGGAGCTGTTTTTT | CASTLRQGGTGELFF
TRBJ2-1 | TRBV15 | . | . | TGTGCCACCAGCAGAGATTGGGGACCGCGATTTGAGCAGTTCTTC | CATSRDWGPRFEQFF